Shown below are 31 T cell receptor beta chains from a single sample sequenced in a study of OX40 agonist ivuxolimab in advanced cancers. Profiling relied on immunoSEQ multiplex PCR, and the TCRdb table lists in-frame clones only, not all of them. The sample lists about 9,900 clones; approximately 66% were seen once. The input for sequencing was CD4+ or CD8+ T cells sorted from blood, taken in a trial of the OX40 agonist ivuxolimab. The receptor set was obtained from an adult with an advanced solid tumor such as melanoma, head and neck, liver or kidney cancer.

The CDR3 region has the DNA TGCGCCAGCAGTGAGACAGCTGGCTATGGCTACACCTTC. This codes for CASSETAGYGYTF. V gene TRBV10-1 combines with J gene TRBJ1-2; D gene uncertain. V lost 2 bases, J lost 4 bases, and 8 bases lay in between. Looked up from germline, CDR1 is WNHNN and CDR2 is SYGVQD (reference sequence). CDR3 size: 13 residues.

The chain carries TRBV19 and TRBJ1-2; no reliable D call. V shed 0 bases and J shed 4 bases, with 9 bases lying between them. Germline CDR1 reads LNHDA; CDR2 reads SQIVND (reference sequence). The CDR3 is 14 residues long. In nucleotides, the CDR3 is TGTGCCAGTAGTATAGATCTGGGCGCCTATGGCTACACCTTC. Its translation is CASSIDLGAYGYTF.

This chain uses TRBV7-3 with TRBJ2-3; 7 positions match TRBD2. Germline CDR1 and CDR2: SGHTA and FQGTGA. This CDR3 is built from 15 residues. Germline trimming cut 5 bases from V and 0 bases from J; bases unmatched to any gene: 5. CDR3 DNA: TGTGCCAGCAGCCCACTAGCGCCTAGCACAGATACGCAGTATTTT. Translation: CASSPLAPSTDTQYF.

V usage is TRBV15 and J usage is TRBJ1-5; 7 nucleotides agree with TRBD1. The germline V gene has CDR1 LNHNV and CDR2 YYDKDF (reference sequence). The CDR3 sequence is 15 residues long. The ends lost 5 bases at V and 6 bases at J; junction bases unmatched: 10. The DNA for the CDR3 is TGTGCCACCAGCGAGACAGGGAATGAAGCTCAGCCCCAGCATTTT. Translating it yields CATSETGNEAQPQHF.

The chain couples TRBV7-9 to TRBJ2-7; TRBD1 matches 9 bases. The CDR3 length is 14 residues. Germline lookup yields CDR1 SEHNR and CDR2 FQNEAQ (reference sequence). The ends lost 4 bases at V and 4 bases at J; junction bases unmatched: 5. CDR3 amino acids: CASSYRDRVYEQYF. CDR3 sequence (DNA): TGTGCCAGCAGCTACCGGGACAGGGTGTACGAGCAGTACTTC.

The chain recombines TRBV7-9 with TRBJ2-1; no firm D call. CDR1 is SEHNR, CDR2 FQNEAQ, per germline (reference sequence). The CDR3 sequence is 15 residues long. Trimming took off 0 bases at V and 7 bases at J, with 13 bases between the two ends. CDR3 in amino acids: CASSLASGRLNEQFF. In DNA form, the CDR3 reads TGTGCCAGCAGCTTAGCGTCCGGACGGCTAAATGAGCAGTTCTTC.

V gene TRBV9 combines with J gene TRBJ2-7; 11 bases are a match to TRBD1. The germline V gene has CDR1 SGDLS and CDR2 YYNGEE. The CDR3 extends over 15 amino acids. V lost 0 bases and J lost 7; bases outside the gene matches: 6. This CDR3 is CASSVGGQGAREQYF. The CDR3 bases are TGTGCCAGCAGCGTAGGTGGACAGGGGGCAAGGGAGCAGTACTTC.

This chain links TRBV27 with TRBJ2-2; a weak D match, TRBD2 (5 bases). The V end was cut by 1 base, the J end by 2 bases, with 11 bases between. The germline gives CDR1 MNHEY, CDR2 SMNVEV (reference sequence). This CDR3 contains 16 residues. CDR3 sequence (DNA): TGTGCCAGCAGTTTATTTGAGCGGCCCAACACCGGGGAGCTGTTTTTT. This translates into CASSLFERPNTGELFF.

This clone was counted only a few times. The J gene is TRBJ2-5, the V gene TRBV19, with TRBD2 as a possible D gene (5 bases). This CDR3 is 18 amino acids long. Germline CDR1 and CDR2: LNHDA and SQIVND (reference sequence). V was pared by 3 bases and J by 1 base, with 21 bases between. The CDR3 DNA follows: TGTGCCAGTAGTATCGGGGTAGCTTTCATGGGGAGCCAAGAGACCCAGTACTTC. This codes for CASSIGVAFMGSQETQYF.

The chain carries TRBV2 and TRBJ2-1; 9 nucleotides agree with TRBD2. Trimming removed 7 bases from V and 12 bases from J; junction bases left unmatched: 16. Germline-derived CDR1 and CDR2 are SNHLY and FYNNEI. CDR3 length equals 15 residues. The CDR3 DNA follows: TGTGCCAGCATTAGTTCCGGACTAGCGAGGGGAGGGCAGTTCTTC. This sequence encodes CASISSGLARGGQFF.

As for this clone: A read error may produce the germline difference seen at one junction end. Written as DNA, the CDR3 is TGTGCCAGCACTTTACAGGGGTTATATGGAAACACCATATATTTT. Encoded protein: CASTLQGLYGNTIYF. The rearrangement links TRBV28 to TRBJ1-3; 7 bases line up with TRBD1. CDR1 is MDHEN, CDR2 SYDVKM, per germline. The CDR3 is made up of 15 amino acids.

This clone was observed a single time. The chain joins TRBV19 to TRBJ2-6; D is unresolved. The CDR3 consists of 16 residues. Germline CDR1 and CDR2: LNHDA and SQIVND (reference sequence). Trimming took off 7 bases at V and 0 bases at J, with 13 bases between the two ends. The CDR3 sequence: CASKPLRPSGANVLTF. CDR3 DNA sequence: TGTGCCAGTAAGCCCCTTCGCCCCTCTGGGGCCAACGTCCTGACTTTC.

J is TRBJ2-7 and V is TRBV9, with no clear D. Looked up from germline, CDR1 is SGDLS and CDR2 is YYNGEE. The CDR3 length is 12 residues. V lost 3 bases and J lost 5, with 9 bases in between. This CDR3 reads CASSDLFDEQYF. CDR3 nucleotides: TGTGCCAGCAGCGATCTTTTCGACGAGCAGTACTTC.

CDR3 nucleotides: TGCGCCAGCAGCCAAGACAGGACTTCAGGGGCGGTGACCCAGTACTTC. This gives the protein CASSQDRTSGAVTQYF. V and J are TRBV4-1 and TRBJ2-5; perhaps TRBD1 as D (6 bases). Germline CDR1 MGHRA, CDR2 YSYEKL. There are 16 residues in the CDR3. V lost 0 bases and J lost 7, with 18 bases in between.

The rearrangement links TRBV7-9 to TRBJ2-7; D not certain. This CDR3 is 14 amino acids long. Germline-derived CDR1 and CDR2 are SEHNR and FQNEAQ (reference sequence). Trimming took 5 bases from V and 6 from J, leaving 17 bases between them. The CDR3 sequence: CASSPRTVLSEQYF. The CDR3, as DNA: TGTGCCAGCAGCCCCCGGACCGTTTTGAGCGAGCAGTACTTC.

The CDR3 loop is CASSWQQETQYF. The CDR3 nucleotides read TGTGCCAGCAGTTGGCAGCAAGAGACCCAGTACTTC. This chain links TRBV6-5 with TRBJ2-5; D remains ambiguous. The CDR3 is 12 residues long. Germline lookup yields CDR1 MNHEY and CDR2 SVGAGI. V was cut by 4 bases and J by 2 bases, with 5 bases left in between.

The CDR3 sequence: CASSLLEVYSPLHF. The CDR3 bases are TGTGCCAGCAGCTTATTGGAGGTTTATTCACCCCTCCACTTT. V and J are TRBV7-8 and TRBJ1-6; D unclear. Trimming stripped 2 bases from V and 8 bases from J, with 10 bases between. The germline V gene has CDR1 SGHVS and CDR2 FQNEAQ. The CDR3 covers 14 residues.

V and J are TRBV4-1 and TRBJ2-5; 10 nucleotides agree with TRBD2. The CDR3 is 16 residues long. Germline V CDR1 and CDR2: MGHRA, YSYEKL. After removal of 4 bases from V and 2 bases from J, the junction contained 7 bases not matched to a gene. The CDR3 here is CASSLRLAGAQETQYF. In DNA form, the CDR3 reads TGCGCCAGCAGCCTCAGGCTAGCGGGAGCTCAAGAGACCCAGTACTTC.

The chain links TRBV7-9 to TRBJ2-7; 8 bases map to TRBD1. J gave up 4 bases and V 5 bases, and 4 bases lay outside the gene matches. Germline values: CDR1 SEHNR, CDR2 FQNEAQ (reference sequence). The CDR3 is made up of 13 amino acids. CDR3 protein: CASSADREYEQYF. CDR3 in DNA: TGTGCCAGCAGCGCGGACAGGGAATACGAGCAGTACTTC.

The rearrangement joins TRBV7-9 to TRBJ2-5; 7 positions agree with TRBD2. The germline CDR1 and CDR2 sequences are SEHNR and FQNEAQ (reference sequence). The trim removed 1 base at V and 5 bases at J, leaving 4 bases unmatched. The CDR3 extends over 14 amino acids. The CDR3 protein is CASSLVDGRETQYF. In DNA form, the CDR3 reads TGTGCCAGCAGCTTAGTAGACGGGAGGGAGACCCAGTACTTC.

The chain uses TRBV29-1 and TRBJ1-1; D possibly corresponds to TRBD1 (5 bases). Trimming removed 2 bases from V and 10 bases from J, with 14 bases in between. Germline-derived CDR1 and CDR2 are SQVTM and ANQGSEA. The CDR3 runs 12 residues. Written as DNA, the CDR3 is TGCAGCGTTGAATTCCCGGTAGGGGTAGCTTTCTTT. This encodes CSVEFPVGVAFF.

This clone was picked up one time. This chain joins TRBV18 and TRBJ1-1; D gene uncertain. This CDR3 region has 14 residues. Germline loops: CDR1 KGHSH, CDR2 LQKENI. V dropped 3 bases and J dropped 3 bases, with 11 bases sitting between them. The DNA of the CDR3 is TGTGCCAGCTCACCCATCCCAAGGGACACTGAAGCTTTCTTT. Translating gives CASSPIPRDTEAFF.

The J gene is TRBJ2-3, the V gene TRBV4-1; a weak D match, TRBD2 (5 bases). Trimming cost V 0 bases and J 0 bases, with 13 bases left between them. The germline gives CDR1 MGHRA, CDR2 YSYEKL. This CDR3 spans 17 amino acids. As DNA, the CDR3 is TGCGCCAGCAGCCAAGATTGGACTCTGACTAGCACAGATACGCAGTATTTT. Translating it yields CASSQDWTLTSTDTQYF.

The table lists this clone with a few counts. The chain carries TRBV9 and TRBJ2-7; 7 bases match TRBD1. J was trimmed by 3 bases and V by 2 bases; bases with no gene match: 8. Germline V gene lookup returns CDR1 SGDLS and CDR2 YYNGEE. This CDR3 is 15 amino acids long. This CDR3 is CASSVAGTAYYEQYF. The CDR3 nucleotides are TGTGCCAGCAGCGTTGCCGGGACAGCCTACTACGAGCAGTACTTC.

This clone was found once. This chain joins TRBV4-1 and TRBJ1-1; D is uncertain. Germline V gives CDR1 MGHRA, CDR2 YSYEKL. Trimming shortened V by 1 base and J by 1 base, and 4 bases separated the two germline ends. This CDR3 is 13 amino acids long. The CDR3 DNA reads TGCGCCAGCAGCCAAGGTCAGAACACTGAAGCTTTCTTT. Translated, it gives CASSQGQNTEAFF.

The CDR3, as DNA: TGTGCCAGTAGTAGTTACAGCGCGATCAATGAGCAGTTCTTC. It specifies CASSSYSAINEQFF. The chain combines TRBV19 with TRBJ2-1; D unresolved. This CDR3 spans 14 amino acids. CDR1 is LNHDA, CDR2 SQIVND, per germline (reference sequence). Trimming shortened V by 4 bases and J by 6 bases, and 13 bases separated the two germline ends. The full variable domain, in which reference TRBV19 and TRBJ2-1 provide the parts outside the CDR3, is DGGITQSPKYLFRKEGQNVTLSCEQNLNHDAMYWYRQDPGQGLRLIYYSQIVNDFQKGDIAEGYSVSREKKESFPLTVTSAQKNPTAFYLCASSSYSAINEQFFGPGTRLTVL.

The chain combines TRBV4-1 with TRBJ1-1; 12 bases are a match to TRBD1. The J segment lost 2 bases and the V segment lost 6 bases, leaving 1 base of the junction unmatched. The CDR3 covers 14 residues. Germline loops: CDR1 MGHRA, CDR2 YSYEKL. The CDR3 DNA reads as TGCGCCAGCAGAGGGACAGGGGGCAACACTGAAGCTTTCTTT. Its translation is CASRGTGGNTEAFF.

The CDR3 spells CASSLRGFGNTEAFF. The CDR3 region has the DNA TGTGCCAGCAGCCTGAGGGGTTTTGGGAACACTGAAGCTTTCTTT. J is TRBJ1-1 and V is TRBV13; a weak D match, TRBD1 (5 bases). Trimming stripped 5 bases from V and 1 base from J, with 14 bases between. Germline CDR1 PRHDT, CDR2 FYEKMQ (reference sequence). The CDR3 covers 15 residues.

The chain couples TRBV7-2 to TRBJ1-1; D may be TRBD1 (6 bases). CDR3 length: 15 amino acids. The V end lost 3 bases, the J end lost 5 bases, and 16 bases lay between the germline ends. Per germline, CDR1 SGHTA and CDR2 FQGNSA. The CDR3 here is CASSFDAGGGTEAFF. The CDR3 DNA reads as TGTGCCAGCAGCTTTGATGCGGGGGGCGGAACTGAAGCTTTCTTT.

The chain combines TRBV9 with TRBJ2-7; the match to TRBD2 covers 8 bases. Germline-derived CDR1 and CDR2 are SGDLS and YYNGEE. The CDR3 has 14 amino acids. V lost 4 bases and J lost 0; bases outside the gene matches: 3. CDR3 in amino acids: CASSSGGYSYEQYF. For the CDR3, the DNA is TGTGCCAGCAGCTCGGGGGGGTACTCCTACGAGCAGTACTTC. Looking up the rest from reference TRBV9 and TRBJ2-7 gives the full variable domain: DSGVTQTPKHLITATGQRVTLRCSPRSGDLSVYWYQQSLDQGLQFLIQYYNGEERAKGNILERFSAQQFPDLHSELNLSSLELGDSALYFCASSSGGYSYEQYFGPGTRLTVT.

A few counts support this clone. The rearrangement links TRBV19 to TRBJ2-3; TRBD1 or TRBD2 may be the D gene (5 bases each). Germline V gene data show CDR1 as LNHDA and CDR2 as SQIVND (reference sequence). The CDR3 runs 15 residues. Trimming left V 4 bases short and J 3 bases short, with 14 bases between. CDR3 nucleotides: TGTGCCAGTAGTAACCAGGGAGAAGGGACAGATACGCAGTATTTT. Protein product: CASSNQGEGTDTQYF.